This T cell receptor (beta chain) was documented in a study of blood T cells in healthy people across ages. Study-level results: TCR beta diversity was tightly associated with the proportion of naive T cells. The fall in TCR beta diversity per million T cells was roughly linear with age.

The study isolated at least 6.5 million PBMCs from each sample. A sample-barcoded 5' primer and a J-beta primer mix were used in a second PCR of roughly 7 to 11 cycles. TCRdb re-derived calls from the 5' RACE reads in MiXCR, one entry per CDR3 protein. The sample contains 1.5 million to 1.8 million distinct CDR3 sequences, approximately 42% of which appear only once. V shed 0 bases, J shed 2 bases, and the junction held 2 bases outside the gene matches. CDR1 and CDR2 (germline): SGDLS, YYNGEE. This CDR3 spans 16 amino acids. This clonotype has only a few counts. Its antigen is unknown. The material sequenced was blood. V is TRBV9 and J is TRBJ2-3; TRBD2 aligns across 11 bases. This receptor was taken from a woman aged 18-35 years in good health. The CDR3 is CASSVETSGITDTQYF. In DNA form, the CDR3 reads TGTGCCAGCAGCGTAGAGACTAGCGGGATCACAGATACGCAGTATTTT.